This entry is about one TCR beta chain. Assay: immunoSEQ multiplex PCR; the TCRdb copy retains only in-frame clones and omits some. Among 100,000 to 150,000 clones listed, more than 75% were seen once. This sample stems from a study of T cell responses to AZD1222 COVID-19 vaccine. CDR3 length: 15 amino acids. V gave up 7 bases and J gave up 5 bases, with 18 bases separating them. Germline V gene sequence: CDR1 LNHDA, CDR2 SQIVND (reference sequence). The genes are TRBV19 and TRBJ2-1, with TRBD1 as a possible D gene (6 bases). The source material was peripheral blood, sampled on day 0 of AZD1222 vaccination. The TCR originated in an adult in good health. The CDR3 sequence is CASIGWTDVNNEQFF. In DNA form, the CDR3 reads TGTGCCAGTATAGGGTGGACAGATGTTAACAATGAGCAGTTCTTC.